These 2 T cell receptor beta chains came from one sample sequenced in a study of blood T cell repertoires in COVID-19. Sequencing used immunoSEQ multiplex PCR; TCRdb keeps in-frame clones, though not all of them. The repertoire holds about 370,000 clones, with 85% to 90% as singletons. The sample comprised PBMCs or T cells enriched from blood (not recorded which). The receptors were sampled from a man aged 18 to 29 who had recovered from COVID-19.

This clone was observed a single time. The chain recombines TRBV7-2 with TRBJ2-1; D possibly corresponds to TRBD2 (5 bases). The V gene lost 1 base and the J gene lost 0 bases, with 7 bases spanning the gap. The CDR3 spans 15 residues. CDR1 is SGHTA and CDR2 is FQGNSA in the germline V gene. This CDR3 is CASSLGAASYNEQFF. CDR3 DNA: TGTGCCAGCAGCTTAGGAGCGGCCTCCTACAATGAGCAGTTCTTC.

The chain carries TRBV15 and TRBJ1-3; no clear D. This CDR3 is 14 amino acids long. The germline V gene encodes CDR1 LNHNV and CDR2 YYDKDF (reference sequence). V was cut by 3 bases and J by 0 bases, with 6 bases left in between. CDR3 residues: CATSRFSSGNTIYF. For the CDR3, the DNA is TGTGCCACCAGCAGGTTCAGCTCTGGAAACACCATATATTTT.